The next 8 T cell receptor beta chains were all read from a single sample in a study of T cell repertoires in cytomegalovirus infection. TCRdb ran MiXCR on the reads and lists one entry per CDR3 protein. The sample comprises fewer than 1,000,000 distinct CDR3 sequences, around 32% of which are singletons, and 13% rests with the top ten. Which antigens these TCRs recognize remains unknown. Source: cultured CD8+ T cells from PBMCs, taken from culture after CMV antigen stimulation. Receptor source: a human donor in good health (CMV status not recorded). Some clones in this sample may be carry-over from other donors' samples.

The chain has TRBV6-2 or TRBV6-3 and TRBJ2-3; D possibly corresponds to TRBD2 (5 bases). Trimming removed 0 bases from V and 0 bases from J, with 7 bases in between. The CDR3 loop spans 15 amino acids. CDR1 and CDR2 from the germline V gene are MNHEY and SVGEGT. CDR3 in DNA: TGTGCCAGCAGTTACTCAAGCGGTAGCACAGATACGCAGTATTTT. Its translation: CASSYSSGSTDTQYF.

The chain carries TRBV20-1 and TRBJ1-5, with a possible D match to TRBD1 (5 bases). Trimming pared 6 bases from V and 5 bases from J, leaving 23 bases between. CDR3 size: 16 residues. CDR1 and CDR2 from the germline V gene are DFQATT and SNEGSKA (reference sequence). The CDR3 nucleotides are TGCAGTGCGAAATCCCCCGGCAGGGTCGTTTATCAGCCCCAGCATTTT. Residues: CSAKSPGRVVYQPQHF.

V gene TRBV6-6 combines with J gene TRBJ2-7; D not resolved. Germline values: CDR1 MNHNY, CDR2 SVGAGI (reference sequence). Trimming took off 3 bases at V and 4 bases at J, with 10 bases between the two ends. This CDR3 has 13 residues. This CDR3 reads CASSYNSLYEQYF. The DNA of the CDR3 is TGTGCCAGCAGTTATAATAGCTTATACGAGCAGTACTTC.

This chain links TRBV23-1 with TRBJ1-1, with 8 positions matching TRBD1. TRBV23-1 is identified as an open reading frame with a role that is uncertain. The CDR3 has 19 amino acids. V lost 2 bases and J lost 1; bases outside the gene matches: 15. CDR3 coding DNA: TGCGCCAGCAGTCAACCTTCGGGCAGGGGGCGCGAATCGAACACTGAAGCTTTCTTT. Residues: CASSQPSGRGRESNTEAFF.

Turning to this clonotype: This clone may be a read error of a much larger clone one base away. The chain employs TRBV7-6 and TRBJ1-1; D uncertain. V shed 5 bases and J shed 4 bases, with 11 bases lying between them. Germline V gene data show CDR1 as SGHVS and CDR2 as FNYEAQ. CDR3 length: 13 residues. The CDR3 is CASSTDGFTEAFF. DNA for the CDR3: TGTGCCAGCAGCACAGACGGATTCACTGAAGCTTTCTTT.

The rearrangement links TRBV12-3 or TRBV12-4 to TRBJ2-1; perhaps TRBD2 as D (5 bases). V lost 1 base, J lost 2 bases, and 12 bases lay in between. The CDR3 contains 16 residues. In DNA, the CDR3 is TGTGCCAGCAGTTTAGATCGGGGTTTTCCCTACAATGAGCAGTTCTTC. It encodes CASSLDRGFPYNEQFF.

This clonotype was counted between two and nine times. This sequence joins TRBV7-8 and TRBJ2-1, with 9 positions matching TRBD2. V trimming: 1 base; J trimming: 4 bases; junction bases outside the gene matches: 8. Germline V gives CDR1 SGHVS, CDR2 FQNEAQ. This CDR3 has 17 residues. CDR3: CASSLDSRGGLYNEQFF. CDR3 in DNA: TGTGCCAGCAGCTTAGATTCGCGGGGGGGCCTTTACAATGAGCAGTTCTTC. Drawing the rest from reference TRBV7-8 and TRBJ2-1, the complete variable domain is GAGVSQSPRYKVAKRGQDVALRCDPISGHVSLFWYQQALGQGPEFLTYFQNEAQLDKSGLPSDRFFAERPEGSVSTLKIQRTQQEDSAVYLCASSLDSRGGLYNEQFFGPGTRLTVL.

This chain uses TRBV12-5 with TRBJ1-4, with D maybe TRBD1 (6 bases). Germline assignment: CDR1 LGHNT and CDR2 FRNRAP. Trimming shortened V by 0 bases and J by 8 bases, and 19 bases separated the two germline ends. The CDR3 runs to 17 residues. The CDR3 here is CASGLVLGGAFGEKLFF. In DNA, the CDR3 is TGTGCTAGTGGTTTGGTACTCGGGGGCGCATTCGGCGAAAAACTGTTTTTT.